These 6 T cell receptor beta chains were sequenced from one sample in a study of CD8+CD57+ T cells in acquired aplastic anemia. By flow cytometry, patients selected for sequencing had shown an expansion of CD8+CD57+ cells. Genomic DNA, serving as template, underwent TCR beta VDJ and CDR3 profiling. TCRdb analysed the reads with MiXCR anew, one entry per CDR3 protein. The table lists roughly 280,000 distinct CDR3 sequences, 56% of them singletons. The sample taken for sequencing was sorted CD4+, CD8+, or CD8+CD57+ T cells (not recorded which) from PBMCs. Receptors originate from a human donor with aplastic anemia.

The chain has TRBV10-3 and TRBJ2-7; possibly TRBD1 for D (6 bases). From germline, CDR1 is ENHRY and CDR2 SYGVKD. Trimming removed 2 bases at V and 3 bases at J, with 17 bases between. This CDR3 comprises 16 residues. CDR3 loop: CAISEEGMGARYEQYF. CDR3 DNA sequence: TGTGCCATCAGTGAGGAGGGTATGGGGGCGCGCTACGAGCAGTACTTC.

The V call is TRBV24-1, the J call TRBJ2-5; the D gene could be TRBD1 or TRBD2 (6 bases each). CDR1 is KGHDR, CDR2 SFDVKD, per germline. Trimming stripped 6 bases from V and 4 bases from J, with 17 bases between. CDR3 size: 15 residues. This CDR3 reads CATSRGTPGAETQYF. The CDR3 coding sequence is TGTGCCACCAGTCGAGGGACCCCGGGGGCAGAGACCCAGTACTTC.

This clonotype came up a few times. CDR3 sequence (DNA): TGTGCCAGCAGCTTAGTCTGGGACTCCTACGAGCAGTACTTC. Translated, it gives CASSLVWDSYEQYF. This sequence joins TRBV7-6 and TRBJ2-7; no firm D call. The CDR3 contains 14 residues. Germline CDR1 reads SGHVS; CDR2 reads FNYEAQ. Trimming cost V 1 base and J 0 bases, with 7 bases left between them. The full variable domain, completed using reference TRBV7-6 and TRBJ2-7, is GAGVSQSPRYKVTKRGQDVALRCDPISGHVSLYWYRQALGQGPEFLTYFNYEAQQDKSGLPNDRFSAERPEGSISTLTIQRTEQRDSAMYRCASSLVWDSYEQYFGPGTRLTVT.

There are many counts of this clonotype. The chain joins TRBV10-3 to TRBJ2-3; D is unclear. CDR3 length equals 16 residues. Trimming left V 0 bases short and J 2 bases short, with 12 bases between. The germline V gene has CDR1 ENHRY and CDR2 SYGVKD. The CDR3 sequence: CAISESGVRHTDTQYF. CDR3 nucleotides: TGTGCCATCAGTGAGTCTGGTGTCAGACACACAGATACGCAGTATTTT.

The rearrangement joins TRBV7-2 to TRBJ1-6, with D tentatively TRBD1 (6 bases). V was pared by 6 bases and J by 8 bases, with 14 bases between. The CDR3 totals 14 residues. Germline V CDR1 and CDR2: SGHTA, FQGNSA. CDR3 nucleotide sequence: TGTGCCAGCAGACAGGGACAAACGTATTCACCCCTCCACTTT. The encoded protein is CASRQGQTYSPLHF.

The gene calls are TRBV24-1 and TRBJ1-2; the D is unclear. Trimming removed 1 base from V and 1 base from J, with 6 bases in between. From germline, CDR1 is KGHDR and CDR2 SFDVKD. CDR3 size: 14 residues. The CDR3 coding sequence is TGTGCCACCAGTGATTTTAGCAGTAACTATGGCTACACCTTC. It encodes CATSDFSSNYGYTF.